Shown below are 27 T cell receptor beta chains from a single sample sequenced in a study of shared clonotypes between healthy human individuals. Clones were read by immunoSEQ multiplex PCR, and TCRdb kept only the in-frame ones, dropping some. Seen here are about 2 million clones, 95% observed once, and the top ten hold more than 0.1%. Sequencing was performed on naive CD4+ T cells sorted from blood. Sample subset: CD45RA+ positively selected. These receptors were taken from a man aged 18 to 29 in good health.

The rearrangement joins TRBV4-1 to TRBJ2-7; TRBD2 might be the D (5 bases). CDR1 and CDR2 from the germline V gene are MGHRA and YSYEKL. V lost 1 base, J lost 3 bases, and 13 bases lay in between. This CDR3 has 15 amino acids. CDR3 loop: CASSQGGGIHYEQYF. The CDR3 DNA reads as TGCGCCAGCAGCCAAGGAGGAGGAATTCACTACGAGCAGTACTTC.

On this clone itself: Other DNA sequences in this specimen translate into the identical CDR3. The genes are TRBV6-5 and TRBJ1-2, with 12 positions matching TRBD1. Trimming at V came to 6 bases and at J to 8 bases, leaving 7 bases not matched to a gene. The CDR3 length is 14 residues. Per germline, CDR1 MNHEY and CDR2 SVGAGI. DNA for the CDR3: TGTGCCAGCAGCCGCAGCGGGACAGGGGGCGGCTACACCTTC. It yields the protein CASSRSGTGGGYTF.

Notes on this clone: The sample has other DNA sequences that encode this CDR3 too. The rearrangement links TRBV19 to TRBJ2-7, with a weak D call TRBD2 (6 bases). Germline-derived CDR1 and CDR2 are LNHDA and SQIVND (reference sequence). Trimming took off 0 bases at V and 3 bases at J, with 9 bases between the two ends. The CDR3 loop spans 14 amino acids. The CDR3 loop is CASSIEAGNYEQYF. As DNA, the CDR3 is TGTGCCAGTAGTATAGAAGCGGGCAACTACGAGCAGTACTTC. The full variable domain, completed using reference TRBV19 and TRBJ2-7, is DGGITQSPKYLFRKEGQNVTLSCEQNLNHDAMYWYRQDPGQGLRLIYYSQIVNDFQKGDIAEGYSVSREKKESFPLTVTSAQKNPTAFYLCASSIEAGNYEQYFGPGTRLTVT.

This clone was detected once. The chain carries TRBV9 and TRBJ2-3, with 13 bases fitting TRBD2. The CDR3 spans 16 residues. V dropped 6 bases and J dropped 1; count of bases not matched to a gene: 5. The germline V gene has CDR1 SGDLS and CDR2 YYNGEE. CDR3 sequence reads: CASTPGTSGGTDTQYF. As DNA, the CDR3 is TGTGCCAGCACCCCCGGGACTAGCGGGGGCACAGATACGCAGTATTTT.

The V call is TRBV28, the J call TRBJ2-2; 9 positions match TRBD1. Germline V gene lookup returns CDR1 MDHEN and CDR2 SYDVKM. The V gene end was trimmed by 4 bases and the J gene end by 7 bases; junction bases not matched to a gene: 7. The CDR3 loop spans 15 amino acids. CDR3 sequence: CASSYLPGQGGELFF. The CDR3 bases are TGTGCCAGCAGTTACCTTCCGGGACAGGGCGGGGAGCTGTTTTTT.

The CDR3 bases are TGTGCCAGCAGTAGACAGGGAACTAATGAAAAACTGTTTTTT. Protein product: CASSRQGTNEKLFF. The gene calls are TRBV28 and TRBJ1-4, with TRBD1 identical over 7 bases. Per germline, CDR1 MDHEN and CDR2 SYDVKM. The CDR3 has 14 amino acids. Trimming removed 5 bases from V and 1 base from J; junction bases left unmatched: 1.

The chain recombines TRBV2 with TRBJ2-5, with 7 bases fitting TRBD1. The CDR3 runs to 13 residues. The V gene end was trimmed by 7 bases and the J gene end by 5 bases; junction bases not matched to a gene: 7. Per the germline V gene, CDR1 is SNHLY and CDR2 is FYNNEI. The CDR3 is CASIGQATETQYF. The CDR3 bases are TGTGCCAGCATAGGACAGGCGACGGAGACCCAGTACTTC.

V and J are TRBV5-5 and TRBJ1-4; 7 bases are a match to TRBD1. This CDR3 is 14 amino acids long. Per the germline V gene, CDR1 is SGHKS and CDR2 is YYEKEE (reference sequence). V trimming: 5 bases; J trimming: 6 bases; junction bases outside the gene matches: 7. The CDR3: CASRLGQEDEKLFF. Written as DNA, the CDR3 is TGTGCCAGCAGATTAGGACAGGAAGATGAAAAACTGTTTTTT.

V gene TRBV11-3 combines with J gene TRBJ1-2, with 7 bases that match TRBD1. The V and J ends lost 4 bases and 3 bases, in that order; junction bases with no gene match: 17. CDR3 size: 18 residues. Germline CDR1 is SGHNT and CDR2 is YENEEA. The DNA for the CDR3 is TGTGCCAGCAGCTCTAGGGACCCCGCCGGGACAGAGGACTATGGCTACACCTTC. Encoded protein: CASSSRDPAGTEDYGYTF.

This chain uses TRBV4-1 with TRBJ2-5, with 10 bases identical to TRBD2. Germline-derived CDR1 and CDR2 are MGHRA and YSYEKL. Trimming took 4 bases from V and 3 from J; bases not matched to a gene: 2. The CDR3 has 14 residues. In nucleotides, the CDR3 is TGCGCCAGCAGCCTCCTAGCGGGGGAAGAGACCCAGTACTTC. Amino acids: CASSLLAGEETQYF.

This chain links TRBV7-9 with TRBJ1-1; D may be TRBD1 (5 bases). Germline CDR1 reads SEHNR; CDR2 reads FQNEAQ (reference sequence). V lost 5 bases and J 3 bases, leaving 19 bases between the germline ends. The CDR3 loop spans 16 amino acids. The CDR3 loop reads CASSPLIGREYTEAFF. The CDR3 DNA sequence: TGTGCCAGCAGCCCACTTATCGGCAGGGAGTACACTGAAGCTTTCTTT.

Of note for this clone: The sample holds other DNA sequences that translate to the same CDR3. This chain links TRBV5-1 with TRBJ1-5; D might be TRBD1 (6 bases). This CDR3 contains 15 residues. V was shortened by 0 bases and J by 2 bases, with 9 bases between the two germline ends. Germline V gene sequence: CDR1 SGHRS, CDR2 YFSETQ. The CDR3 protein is CASSLGAGGNQPQHF. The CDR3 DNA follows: TGCGCCAGCAGCTTGGGCGCAGGGGGCAATCAGCCCCAGCATTTT.

The CDR3, as DNA: TGTGCCAGCAACTCGGGGAATCAGCCCCAGCATTTT. The encoded protein is CASNSGNQPQHF. The chain employs TRBV28 and TRBJ1-5; D is unresolved. Germline V gene lookup returns CDR1 MDHEN and CDR2 SYDVKM. V gave up 7 bases and J gave up 4 bases, with 8 bases separating them. The CDR3 totals 12 residues.

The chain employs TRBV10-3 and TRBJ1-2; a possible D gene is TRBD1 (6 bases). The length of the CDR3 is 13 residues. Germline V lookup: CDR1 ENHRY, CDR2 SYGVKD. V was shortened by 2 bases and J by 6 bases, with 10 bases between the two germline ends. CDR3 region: CAISERAGDGYTF. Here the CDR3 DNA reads TGTGCCATCAGTGAGAGGGCAGGGGATGGCTACACCTTC.

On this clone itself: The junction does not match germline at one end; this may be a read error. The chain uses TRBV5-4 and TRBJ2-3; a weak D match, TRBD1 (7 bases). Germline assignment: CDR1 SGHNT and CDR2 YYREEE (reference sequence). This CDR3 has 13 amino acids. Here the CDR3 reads CASSLDQGGGLSF. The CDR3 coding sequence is TGTGCCAGCAGCTTGGACCAGGGGGGTGGGCTGAGTTTT.

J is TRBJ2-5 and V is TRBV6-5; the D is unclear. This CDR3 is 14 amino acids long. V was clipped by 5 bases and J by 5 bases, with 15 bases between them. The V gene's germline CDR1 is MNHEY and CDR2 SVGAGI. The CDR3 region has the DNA TGTGCCAGCAGTCTTGGACCACACGGGGAGACCCAGTACTTC. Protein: CASSLGPHGETQYF.

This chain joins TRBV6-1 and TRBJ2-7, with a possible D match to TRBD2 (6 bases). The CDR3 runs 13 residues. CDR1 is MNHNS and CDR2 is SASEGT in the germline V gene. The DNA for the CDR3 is TGTGCTAGCGAGAAAGCGGGCTCCTACGAGCAGTACTTC. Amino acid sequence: CASEKAGSYEQYF.

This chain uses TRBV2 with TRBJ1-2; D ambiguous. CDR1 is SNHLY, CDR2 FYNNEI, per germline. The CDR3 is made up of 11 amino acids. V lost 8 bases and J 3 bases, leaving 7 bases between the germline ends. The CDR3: CASVRDYGYTF. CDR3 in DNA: TGTGCCAGCGTGAGAGACTATGGCTACACCTTC.

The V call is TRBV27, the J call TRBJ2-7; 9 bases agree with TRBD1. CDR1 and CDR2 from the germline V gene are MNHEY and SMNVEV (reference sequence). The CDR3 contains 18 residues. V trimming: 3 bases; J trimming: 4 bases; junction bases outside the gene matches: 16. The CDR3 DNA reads TGTGCCAGCAGTTTTGGCCCACCCTCTACAGGGGGCGCGTACGAGCAGTACTTC. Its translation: CASSFGPPSTGGAYEQYF.

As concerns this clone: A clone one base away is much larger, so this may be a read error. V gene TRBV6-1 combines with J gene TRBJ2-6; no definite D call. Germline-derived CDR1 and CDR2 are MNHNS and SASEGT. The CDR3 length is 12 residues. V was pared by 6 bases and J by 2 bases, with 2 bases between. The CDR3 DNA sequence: TGTGCCAGCAGCACTGGGGCCAACGTCCTGACTTTC. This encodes CASSTGANVLTF.

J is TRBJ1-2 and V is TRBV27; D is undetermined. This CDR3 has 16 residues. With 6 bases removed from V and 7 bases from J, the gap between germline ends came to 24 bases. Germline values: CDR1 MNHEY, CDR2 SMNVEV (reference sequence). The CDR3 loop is CASRRSSLILSGGYTF. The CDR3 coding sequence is TGTGCCAGCAGGAGGAGCAGCTTGATATTGAGTGGTGGCTACACCTTC.

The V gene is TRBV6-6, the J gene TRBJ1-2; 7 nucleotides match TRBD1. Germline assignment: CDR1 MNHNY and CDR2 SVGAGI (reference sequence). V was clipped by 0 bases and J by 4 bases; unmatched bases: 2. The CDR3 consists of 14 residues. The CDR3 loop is CASSYSTGTYGYTF. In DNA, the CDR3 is TGTGCCAGCAGTTACTCGACAGGGACCTATGGCTACACCTTC.

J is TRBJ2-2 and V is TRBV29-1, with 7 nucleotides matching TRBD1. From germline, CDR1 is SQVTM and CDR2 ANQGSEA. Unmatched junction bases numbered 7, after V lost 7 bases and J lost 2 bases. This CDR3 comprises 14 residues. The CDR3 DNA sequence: TGCAGCGCTTCGGGACAGTTAAACACCGGGGAGCTGTTTTTT. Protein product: CSASGQLNTGELFF.

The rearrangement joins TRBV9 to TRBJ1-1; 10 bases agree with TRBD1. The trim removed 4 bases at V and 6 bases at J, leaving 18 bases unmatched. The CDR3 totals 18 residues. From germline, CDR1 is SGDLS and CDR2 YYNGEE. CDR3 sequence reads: CASSQHGTGVRGGSEAFF. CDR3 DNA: TGTGCCAGCAGCCAGCACGGGACAGGGGTCAGAGGGGGCTCTGAAGCTTTCTTT.

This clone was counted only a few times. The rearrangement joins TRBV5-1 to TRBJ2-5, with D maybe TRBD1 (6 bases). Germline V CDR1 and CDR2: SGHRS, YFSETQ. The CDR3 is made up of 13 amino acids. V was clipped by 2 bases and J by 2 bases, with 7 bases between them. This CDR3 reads CASSFGQQETQYF. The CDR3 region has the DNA TGCGCCAGCAGCTTCGGACAGCAAGAGACCCAGTACTTC.

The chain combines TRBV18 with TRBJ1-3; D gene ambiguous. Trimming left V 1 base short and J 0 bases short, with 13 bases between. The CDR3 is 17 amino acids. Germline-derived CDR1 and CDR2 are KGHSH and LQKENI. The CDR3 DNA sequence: TGTGCCAGCTCACCACTCGACGGAGGCTCCTCTGGAAACACCATATATTTT. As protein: CASSPLDGGSSGNTIYF.

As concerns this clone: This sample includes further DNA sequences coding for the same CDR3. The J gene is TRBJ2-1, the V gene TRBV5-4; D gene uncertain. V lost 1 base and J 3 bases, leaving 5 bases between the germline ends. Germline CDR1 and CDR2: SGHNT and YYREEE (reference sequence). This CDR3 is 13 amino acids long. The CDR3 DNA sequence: TGTGCCAGCAGCTTGAACAGCTACAATGAGCAGTTCTTC. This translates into CASSLNSYNEQFF.